This T cell receptor beta chain was captured by sequencing in a study of tissue T cells after allogeneic stem cell transplantation. Study conclusions and caveats: Tissue-detected TCR repertoire was only partly captured by blood and spleen T cells.

Method: immunoSEQ multiplex PCR; TCRdb's copy keeps in-frame clones and lacks some. Altogether 3,000 to 5,000 clones are present, around 74% being singletons, with the ten largest covering about 9%. Median post-mortem interval was about 9.8 hours for GI, liver, skin and lymphoid tissues. This clone was observed a handful of times. Its antigen is unknown. The CDR3 loop spans 15 amino acids. V lost 5 bases and J 0 bases, leaving 13 bases between the germline ends. The germline V gene encodes CDR1 SNHLY and CDR2 FYNNEI. The input for sequencing was left colon tissue, taken at autopsy. The receptor comes from a woman between 18 and 49 years old with breast cancer. The chain uses TRBV2 and TRBJ1-2; D is ambiguous. CDR3 coding DNA: TGTGCCAGCAGTCTGACGGCCCAAGCTAACTATGGCTACACCTTC. This sequence encodes CASSLTAQANYGYTF. The full variable domain, rest sourced from reference TRBV2 and TRBJ1-2, is EPEVTQTPSHQVTQMGQEVILRCVPISNHLYFYWYRQILGQKVEFLVSFYNNEISEKSEIFDDQFSVERPDGSNFTLKIRSTKLEDSAMYFCASSLTAQANYGYTFGSGTRLTVV.